This T cell receptor (beta chain) was obtained from a study of blood T cell repertoires in COVID-19. In the study overall: Sample material is recorded as cDNA or gDNA derived from T cells, B-cell-depleted T cells, or PBMCs.

The CDR3 totals 14 residues. Germline V gene data show CDR1 as MNHEY and CDR2 as SMNVEV (reference sequence). V shed 5 bases, J shed 5 bases, and the junction held 3 bases outside the gene matches. Original processing methods: Amplification with reference gene primers provided the estimates of nucleated cell counts. Profiled with immunoSEQ multiplex PCR; TCRdb holds only in-frame clones, not every one. V and J calls and clone size follow that table, whereas D and trimming were derived from the DNA. The repertoire holds fewer than 350,000 clones, approximately 90% seen once, with about 2% in the top ten. Clinical history as reported by participants underpinned cohort assignment.

This TCR was sampled from a woman between 35 and 50 years old with acute COVID-19. The chain joins TRBV27 to TRBJ1-6, with 7 bases lining up with TRBD1. The specimen sequenced was PBMCs or T cells enriched from blood (not recorded which). CDR3 amino acids: CASSRTGNNSPLHF. The CDR3 DNA follows: TGTGCCAGCAGTCGGACAGGCAATAATTCACCCCTCCACTTT.